This is a list of T cell receptor beta chains from one sample in a study of human T cells and chemical hapten exposure. TCRdb reprocessed the RACE reads with MiXCR, giving one entry per CDR3 protein. The table includes about 140,000 distinct CDR3 sequences, 10% to 15% detected once. The sequencing used whole blood, collected in connection with sensitization to the hapten diphenylcyclopropenone (DPC). The receptors were gathered from a woman in her fifties or sixties with alopecia areata. Some clones in this sample may be carry-over from other donors' samples. CDR3s include the opening cysteine and the closing phenylalanine or tryptophan. The order of the fields is V gene, D gene, clone size, CDR3 length, J gene, CDR3 protein, CDR3 DNA. A D gene is named only where the DNA matches it firmly. Only some rows state a clone size, as once, few, many or a class for expanded clones.

>TRBV11-3|-|many|15|TRBJ1-2
CASSFHDRDRYGYTF
TGTGCCAGCAGCTTCCACGATCGAGACAGATATGGCTACACCTTC
>TRBV6-5|-|-|17|TRBJ1-3
CASSYSPPRATGNTIYF
TGTGCCAGCAGTTACTCGCCACCCAGGGCAACTGGAAACACCATATATTTT
>TRBV5-8|-|-|14|TRBJ2-5
CASSSKDSQETQYF
TGTGCCAGCAGCTCGAAGGACAGTCAAGAGACCCAGTACTTC
>TRBV18|-|-|13|TRBJ1-2
CASSPSKDYGYTF
TGTGCCAGCTCACCCTCCAAGGACTATGGCTACACCTTC
>TRBV28|-|few|15|TRBJ2-6
CASSFSPAGANVLTF
TGTGCCAGCAGTTTCTCCCCTGCTGGGGCCAACGTCCTGACTTTC
>TRBV27|-|few|16|TRBJ1-5
CASSFSGGRGNQPQHF
TGTGCCAGCAGTTTTTCAGGAGGTCGTGGCAATCAGCCCCAGCATTTT
>TRBV19|-|few|14|TRBJ2-7
CASSGEPRAGEQYF
TGTGCCAGTAGTGGGGAACCCCGAGCGGGCGAGCAGTACTTC
>TRBV29-1|-|-|12|TRBJ2-5
CSVEAGWETQYF
TGCAGCGTTGAGGCAGGGTGGGAGACCCAGTACTTC
>TRBV29-1|-|-|13|TRBJ2-3
CSVEAQYTDTQYF
TGCAGCGTTGAAGCACAGTACACAGATACGCAGTATTTT
>TRBV29-1|-|-|11|TRBJ2-3
CSAKVGDTQYF
TGCAGCGCCAAAGTGGGCGATACGCAGTATTTT
>TRBV12-3/TRBV12-4|-|-|12|TRBJ1-1
CASSRTIGEAFF
TGTGCCAGCAGCCGAACGATCGGTGAAGCTTTCTTT
>TRBV30|TRBD1|many|14|TRBJ1-1
CAWSETGGNTEAFF
TGTGCCTGGAGTGAGACAGGGGGGAACACTGAAGCTTTCTTT
>TRBV27|-|few|14|TRBJ1-2
CASSPTVTPFGYTF
TGTGCCAGCAGTCCGACAGTTACCCCCTTTGGCTACACCTTC
>TRBV7-2|-|once|15|TRBJ2-7
CASSLRAAPSYEQYF
TGTGCCAGCAGCTTAAGGGCAGCCCCTTCCTACGAGCAGTACTTC
>TRBV9|-|-|18|TRBJ2-6
CASSANLNSSSGANVLIF
TGTGCCAGCAGCGCAAACCTAAACAGCAGCTCTGGGGCCAACGTCCTGATTTTC
>TRBV7-2|-|few|14|TRBJ2-6
CASSHGTGANVLTF
TGTGCCAGCAGCCACGGGACGGGGGCCAACGTCCTGACTTTC
>TRBV11-2|TRBD2|-|20|TRBJ2-1
CASSTDGGLAGVRTYNEQFF
TGTGCCAGCAGCACGGACGGAGGGCTAGCGGGAGTCAGGACCTACAATGAGCAGTTCTTC
>TRBV20-1|-|-|14|TRBJ2-5
CSGRLLGRQETQYF
TGCAGTGGACGTTTACTAGGCCGACAAGAGACCCAGTACTTC
>TRBV7-2|-|few|15|TRBJ2-5
CASSLEAAEQETQYF
TGTGCCAGCAGCTTAGAGGCGGCGGAGCAAGAGACCCAGTACTTC
>TRBV28|-|many|14|TRBJ2-7
CASTGVAGIYEQYF
TGTGCCAGCACGGGGGTGGCAGGGATCTACGAGCAGTACTTC
>TRBV18|-|few|14|TRBJ2-3
CASSRGPSTDTQYF
TGTGCCAGCTCGAGGGGTCCTAGCACAGATACGCAGTATTTT
>TRBV28|TRBD2|-|18|TRBJ2-4
CASTNRGGRVVAKNIQYF
TGTGCCAGCACTAATCGGGGAGGGAGAGTGGTAGCCAAAAACATTCAGTACTTC
>TRBV19|-|few|12|TRBJ2-6
CASSPGANVLTF
TGTGCCAGTTCTCCTGGGGCCAACGTCCTGACTTTC
>TRBV20-1|-|-|14|TRBJ2-2
CSARTGAHTGELFF
TGCAGTGCTAGGACGGGGGCGCACACCGGGGAGCTGTTTTTT
>TRBV7-6|-|many|15|TRBJ2-3
CASSRSGTVTDTQYF
TGTGCCAGCAGCCGTAGCGGAACTGTGACAGATACGCAGTATTTT
>TRBV20-1|TRBD1|-|15|TRBJ2-7
CSASGAGTGSHEQYF
TGCAGTGCTAGTGGAGCGGGGACAGGGTCCCACGAGCAGTACTTC
>TRBV7-6|TRBD2|-|16|TRBJ2-7
CASSLVAGGGRNEQYF
TGTGCCAGCAGCTTAGTTGCGGGCGGGGGTAGGAACGAGCAGTACTTC
>TRBV19|TRBD1|many|16|TRBJ1-5
CASSPWTGSSNQPQHF
TGTGCCAGTAGTCCTTGGACAGGGAGTAGCAATCAGCCCCAGCATTTT
>TRBV19|TRBD1|few|15|TRBJ2-7
CASSFRTGGSYEQYF
TGTGCCAGTAGTTTCCGGACAGGGGGGTCCTACGAGCAGTACTTC
>TRBV7-2|-|-|13|TRBJ2-7
CASSHGTLREQYF
TGTGCCAGCAGCCACGGGACTCTCAGAGAGCAGTACTTC